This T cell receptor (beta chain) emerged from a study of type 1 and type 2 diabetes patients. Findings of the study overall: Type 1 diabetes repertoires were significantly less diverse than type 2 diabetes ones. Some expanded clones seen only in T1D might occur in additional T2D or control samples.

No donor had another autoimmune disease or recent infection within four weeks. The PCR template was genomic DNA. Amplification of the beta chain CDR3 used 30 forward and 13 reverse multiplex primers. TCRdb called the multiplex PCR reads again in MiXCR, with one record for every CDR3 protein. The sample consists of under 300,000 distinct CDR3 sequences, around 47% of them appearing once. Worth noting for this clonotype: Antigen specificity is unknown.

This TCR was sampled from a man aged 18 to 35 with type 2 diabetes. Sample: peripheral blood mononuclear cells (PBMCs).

CDR3 sequence: CASQMGLGGTDTQYF. Written as DNA, the CDR3 is TGTGCCAGCCAAATGGGTTTGGGGGGCACAGATACGCAGTATTTT. The gene calls are TRBV19 and TRBJ2-3, with D perhaps being TRBD1 or TRBD2 (5 bases each). CDR1 is LNHDA and CDR2 is SQIVND in the germline V gene (reference sequence). The CDR3 has 15 residues. V dropped 9 bases and J dropped 1 base, with 17 bases sitting between them.